This TCR beta chain was identified in a study of cytomegalovirus exposure and HLA in healthy donors. Looking at the study overall: There were roughly 120 million unique TCR beta sequences, drawn from some 180 million T cells, in an earlier analysis. Regarding the study as a whole: For cytomegalovirus status, the classifier reportedly gave diagnoses with high specificity and sensitivity. Presence/absence comparisons presumed near-even sequencing depth among donors. As was reported, the HLA-A and HLA-B alleles of most subjects were accurately predicted from TCR beta sequences.

PCR employed 60 Vbeta and 13 Jbeta primers. Produced via immunoSEQ multiplex PCR; TCRdb's table is partial and in-frame only. The sample contains about 160,000 clones, 80% to 90% of which appear only once. CDR1 is SGHDT, CDR2 YYEEEE, per germline. This CDR3 has 13 residues. Deletions cut 4 bases from V and 1 base from J, with 8 bases between. This clone was seen once. Its specificity is unknown. Other DNA sequences within the sample encode an identical CDR3. This rearrangement joins TRBV5-6 to TRBJ1-1; no definite D call. This clonotype was sampled from a man between 18 and 35 years old in good health and CMV-seronegative. The sequencing sample was made of PBMCs. The DNA for the CDR3 is TGTGCCAGCAGCCTGGAGCGGAACACTGAAGCTTTCTTT. Amino acids: CASSLERNTEAFF.